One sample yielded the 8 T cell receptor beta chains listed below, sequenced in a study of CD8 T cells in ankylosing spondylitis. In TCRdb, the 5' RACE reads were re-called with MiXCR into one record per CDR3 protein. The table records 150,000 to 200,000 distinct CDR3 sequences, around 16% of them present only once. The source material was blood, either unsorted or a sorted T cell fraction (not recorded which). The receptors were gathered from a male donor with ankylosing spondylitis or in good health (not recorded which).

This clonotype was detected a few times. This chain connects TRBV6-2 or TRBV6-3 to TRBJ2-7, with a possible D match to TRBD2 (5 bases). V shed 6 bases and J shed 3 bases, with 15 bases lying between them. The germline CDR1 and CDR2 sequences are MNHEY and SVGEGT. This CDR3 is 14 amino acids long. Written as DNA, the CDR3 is TGTGCCAGCAGCCAGCCTAAGGACTTCTACGAGCAGTACTTC. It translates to CASSQPKDFYEQYF.

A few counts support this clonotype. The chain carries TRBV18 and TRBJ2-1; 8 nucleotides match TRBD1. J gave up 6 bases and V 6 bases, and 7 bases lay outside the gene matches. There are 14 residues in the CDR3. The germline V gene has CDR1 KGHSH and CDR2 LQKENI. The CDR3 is CASSHPQGGNEQFF. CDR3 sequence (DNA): TGTGCCAGCTCCCATCCACAGGGGGGCAATGAGCAGTTCTTC. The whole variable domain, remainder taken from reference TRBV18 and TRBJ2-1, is NAGVMQNPRHLVRRRGQEARLRCSPMKGHSHVYWYRQLPEEGLKFMVYLQKENIIDESGMPKERFSAEFPKEGPSILRIQQVVRGDSAAYFCASSHPQGGNEQFFGPGTRLTVL.

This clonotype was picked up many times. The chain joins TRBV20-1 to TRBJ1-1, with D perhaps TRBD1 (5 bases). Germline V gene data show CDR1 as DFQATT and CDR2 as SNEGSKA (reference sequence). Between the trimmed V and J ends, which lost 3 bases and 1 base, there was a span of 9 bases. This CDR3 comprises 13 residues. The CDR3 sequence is CSASKTGNTEAFF. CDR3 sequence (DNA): TGCAGTGCTAGCAAAACAGGGAACACTGAAGCTTTCTTT.

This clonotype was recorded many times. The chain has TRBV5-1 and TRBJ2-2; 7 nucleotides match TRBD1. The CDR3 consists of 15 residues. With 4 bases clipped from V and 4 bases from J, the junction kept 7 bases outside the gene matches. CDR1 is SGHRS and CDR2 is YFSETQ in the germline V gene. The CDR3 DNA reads TGCGCCAGCAGCCATGACAGGGCGAGCACCGGGGAGCTGTTTTTT. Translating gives CASSHDRASTGELFF.

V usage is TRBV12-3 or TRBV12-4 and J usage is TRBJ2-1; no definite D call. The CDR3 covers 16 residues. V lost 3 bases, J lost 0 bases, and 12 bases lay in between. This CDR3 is CASSLQLRGSYNEQFF. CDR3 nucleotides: TGTGCCAGCAGTTTGCAGCTCCGCGGCTCCTACAATGAGCAGTTCTTC.

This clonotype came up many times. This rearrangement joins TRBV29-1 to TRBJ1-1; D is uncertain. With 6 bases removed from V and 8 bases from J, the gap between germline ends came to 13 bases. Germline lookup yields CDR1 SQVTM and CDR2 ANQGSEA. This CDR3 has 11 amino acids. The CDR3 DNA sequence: TGCAGCGTCAGAGCTGCCCGGGAAGCTTTCTTT. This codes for CSVRAAREAFF.

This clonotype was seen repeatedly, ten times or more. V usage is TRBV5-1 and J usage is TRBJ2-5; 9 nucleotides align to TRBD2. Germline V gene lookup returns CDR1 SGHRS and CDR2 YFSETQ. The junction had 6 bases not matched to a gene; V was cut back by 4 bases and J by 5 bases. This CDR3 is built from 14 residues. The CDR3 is CASSVAGVPETQYF. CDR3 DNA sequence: TGCGCCAGCAGCGTAGCGGGAGTTCCGGAGACCCAGTACTTC.

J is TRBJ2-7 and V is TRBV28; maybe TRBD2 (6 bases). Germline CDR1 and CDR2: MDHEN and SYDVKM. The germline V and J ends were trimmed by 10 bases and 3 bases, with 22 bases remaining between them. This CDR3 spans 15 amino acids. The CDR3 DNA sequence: TGTGCCAATCCAGGGATCTCGGGAGTTATCTACGAGCAGTACTTC. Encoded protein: CANPGISGVIYEQYF.